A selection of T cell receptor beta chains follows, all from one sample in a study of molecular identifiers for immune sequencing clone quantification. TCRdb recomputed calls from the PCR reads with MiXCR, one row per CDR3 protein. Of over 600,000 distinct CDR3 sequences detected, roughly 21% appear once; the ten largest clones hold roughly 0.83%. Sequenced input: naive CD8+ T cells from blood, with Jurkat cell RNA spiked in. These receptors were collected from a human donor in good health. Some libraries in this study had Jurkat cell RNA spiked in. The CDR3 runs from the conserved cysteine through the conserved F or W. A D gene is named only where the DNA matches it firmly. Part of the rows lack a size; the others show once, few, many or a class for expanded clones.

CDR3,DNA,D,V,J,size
CASSETKSAFYNEQFF,TGTGCCAGCAGTGAAACTAAATCGGCCTTCTACAATGAGCAGTTCTTC,.,TRBV25-1,TRBJ2-1,many
CASSGLGSAGPYQETQYF,TGTGCCAGCAGTGGTCTGGGGTCGGCCGGGCCCTACCAAGAGACCCAGTACTTC,.,TRBV2,TRBJ2-5,many
CASSQDSGPGNYGYTF,TGCGCCAGCAGCCAAGATTCGGGTCCTGGCAACTATGGCTACACCTTC,.,TRBV4-3,TRBJ1-2,.
CASRMTGQGNTGELFF,TGTGCCAGCAGGATGACGGGACAGGGTAACACCGGGGAGCTGTTTTTT,TRBD1,TRBV2,TRBJ2-2,many
CASSSSMENEQFF,TGTGCCAGCAGCTCTTCCATGGAAAATGAGCAGTTCTTC,.,TRBV7-9,TRBJ2-1,many
CASSQGRPDTQYF,TGCGCCAGCAGCCAAGGGCGGCCCGATACGCAGTATTTT,.,TRBV4-3,TRBJ2-3,.
CASSQWQSSPLHF,TGTGCCAGCAGCCAATGGCAAAGCTCACCCCTCCACTTT,.,TRBV14,TRBJ1-6,.
CASSQEGWTSGIWGEQFF,TGTGCCAGCAGCCAAGAGGGTTGGACTAGCGGGATATGGGGTGAGCAGTTCTTC,TRBD2,TRBV4-2,TRBJ2-1,few
CASSVPGTGEETQYF,TGTGCCAGCAGTGTGCCCGGGACAGGCGAAGAGACCCAGTACTTC,TRBD1,TRBV2,TRBJ2-5,few
CASRVAGANTGELFF,TGTGCCAGCAGAGTAGCGGGGGCGAACACCGGGGAGCTGTTTTTT,TRBD2,TRBV12-3/TRBV12-4,TRBJ2-2,many
CASSQDIGTVTNIQYF,TGTGCCAGCAGCCAAGATATTGGGACAGTAACAAACATTCAGTACTTC,TRBD1,TRBV4-2,TRBJ2-4,many
CASSPLGTSGSWQFF,TGTGCCAGTAGCCCTCTCGGGACTAGCGGGAGTTGGCAGTTCTTC,TRBD2,TRBV19,TRBJ2-1,.
CASSFLAGTPQETQYF,TGTGCCAGCAGTTTCTTGGCAGGGACACCGCAAGAGACCCAGTACTTC,.,TRBV27,TRBJ2-5,few
CAWSAPVGQNEQFF,TGTGCCTGGAGTGCCCCGGTTGGCCAAAATGAGCAGTTCTTC,.,TRBV30,TRBJ2-1,many
CAISESAGYEQYF,TGTGCCATCAGTGAGTCGGCAGGCTACGAGCAGTACTTC,.,TRBV10-3,TRBJ2-7,many
CASSLGLAGDVYEQYF,TGTGCCAGCAGCTTGGGATTAGCGGGAGACGTGTACGAGCAGTACTTC,TRBD2,TRBV13,TRBJ2-7,.
CASSLRDSLANTEAFF,TGTGCCAGCAGCCTACGGGACAGTCTCGCGAACACTGAAGCTTTCTTT,TRBD1,TRBV6-1,TRBJ1-1,many
CASSHGGIDTEAFF,TGTGCCAGCAGCCACGGGGGAATTGACACTGAAGCTTTCTTT,.,TRBV2,TRBJ1-1,many
CASTVSGGTGELFF,TGTGCCAGCACCGTCAGCGGGGGTACCGGGGAGCTGTTTTTT,TRBD2,TRBV6-5,TRBJ2-2,few
CASSQTPGETNYGYTF,TGTGCCAGCAGCCAAACCCCAGGAGAGACTAACTATGGCTACACCTTC,.,TRBV16,TRBJ1-2,few
CASSFTGDNEQFF,TGCGCCAGCAGCTTCACAGGGGACAATGAGCAGTTCTTC,TRBD1,TRBV5-1,TRBJ2-1,many
CASSLTGQNQPQHF,TGTGCCAGTAGTTTAACAGGACAGAATCAGCCCCAGCATTTT,.,TRBV19,TRBJ1-5,.
CASSQIQGAGGYEQYF,TGCGCCAGCAGCCAAATACAGGGGGCTGGGGGCTACGAGCAGTACTTC,TRBD1,TRBV4-1,TRBJ2-7,many
CASRWVASGASEQFF,TGTGCCAGTCGCTGGGTGGCTAGCGGGGCGTCTGAGCAGTTCTTC,TRBD2,TRBV27,TRBJ2-1,.
CAISESRVNEQFF,TGTGCCATCAGTGAGTCGAGAGTGAATGAGCAGTTCTTC,.,TRBV10-3,TRBJ2-1,few
CASSLALTAGELFF,TGTGCCAGCAGCTTGGCCTTGACAGCCGGGGAGCTGTTTTTT,.,TRBV5-3,TRBJ2-2,few
CSASGDRSGYEQYF,TGCAGTGCTAGCGGAGACAGGAGCGGGTACGAGCAGTACTTC,.,TRBV20-1,TRBJ2-7,many
CASSSTGTGYREQYF,TGTGCCAGCAGCTCCACCGGGACAGGGTATCGGGAGCAGTACTTC,TRBD1,TRBV7-9,TRBJ2-7,many
CASSDGGKYEQYF,TGTGCCAGCAGTGACGGGGGAAAGTACGAGCAGTACTTC,.,TRBV2,TRBJ2-7,.
CASLEYNEQFF,TGTGCCAGCCTCGAGTACAATGAGCAGTTCTTC,.,TRBV7-9,TRBJ2-1,few
CSARERDTVYHEQYF,TGCAGTGCTAGAGAAAGGGACACCGTATATCACGAGCAGTACTTC,.,TRBV20-1,TRBJ2-7,.
CASSLQGARTDTQYF,TGTGCCAGCAGTCTACAGGGGGCTAGGACAGATACGCAGTATTTT,TRBD1,TRBV12-3/TRBV12-4,TRBJ2-3,many
CASTPDRGNYGYTF,TGTGCCAGCACCCCGGACAGGGGAAACTATGGCTACACCTTC,TRBD1,TRBV6-5,TRBJ1-2,many
CASRQMNTEAFF,TGTGCCAGCAGGCAGATGAACACTGAAGCTTTCTTT,.,TRBV14,TRBJ1-1,many
CASRYTGGAAEELLF,TGCGCCAGCAGGTATACAGGGGGCGCGGCTGAAGAACTGCTTTTT,TRBD1,TRBV5-1,TRBJ1-4,.
CASSQVFAGGTDTQYF,TGTGCCAGCAGCCAAGTGTTCGCGGGAGGGACAGATACGCAGTATTTT,TRBD2,TRBV3-1,TRBJ2-3,many
CASSSIEQFF,TGTGCCAGCAGTTCGATTGAGCAGTTCTTC,.,TRBV7-9,TRBJ2-1,.
CASRPRQDRYWQAKNIQYF,TGTGCCAGCAGACCCCGACAGGATCGATATTGGCAAGCCAAAAACATTCAGTACTTC,.,TRBV27,TRBJ2-4,many
CATSDYRSTDTQYF,TGTGCCACCAGTGACTACAGGAGCACAGATACGCAGTATTTT,.,TRBV24-1,TRBJ2-3,.
CASSVGGPGSSPLHF,TGTGCCAGCAGCGTGGGGGGCCCCGGGAGCTCACCCCTCCACTTT,.,TRBV9,TRBJ1-6,many
CASSPGLAGTHLTDTQYF,TGTGCCAGCAGCCCAGGACTAGCGGGGACCCACCTAACAGATACGCAGTATTTT,TRBD2,TRBV9,TRBJ2-3,many
CASSVISPPDTQYF,TGTGCCAGCAGCGTGATAAGCCCCCCAGATACGCAGTATTTT,.,TRBV9,TRBJ2-3,many
CASSSETSGYQETQYF,TGTGCCAGCAGCTCCGAGACTAGCGGTTACCAAGAGACCCAGTACTTC,TRBD2,TRBV13,TRBJ2-5,.
CASSPRSETQYF,TGTGCCAGCAGCCCCAGGTCGGAGACCCAGTACTTC,.,TRBV7-9,TRBJ2-5,many
CASMGRGAHSETQYF,TGTGCCAGCATGGGGCGGGGAGCCCACTCAGAGACCCAGTACTTC,.,TRBV25-1,TRBJ2-5,many
CASSAPDRVGADTQYF,TGTGCCAGCAGCGCCCCTGACAGGGTTGGGGCAGATACGCAGTATTTT,TRBD1,TRBV11-2,TRBJ2-3,many